This T cell receptor beta chain originates from a study of regulatory T cells in long-lasting Graves disease. CDR3-region Arm-PCR and iRepertoire HTBI primers produced the TCR beta libraries. TCRdb independently ran MiXCR on the multiplex PCR reads; one entry per CDR3 protein. The repertoire holds about 660,000 distinct CDR3 sequences, around 30% seen once, with 42% in the top ten. Time point indicated: persistent/refractory GD, antithyroid drugs over 5 years with positive TRAb. PBMCs provided the RNA from which the TCR library was made. The sequence came from a female donor with Graves disease. The sequences come from peripheral blood mononuclear cells (PBMCs), collected when the disease was refractory, from a patient treated with antithyroid drugs.

The CDR3 spells CASSIPSRAGTEAFF. CDR3 nucleotides: TGTGCCAGCAGCATCCCGAGCAGGGCTGGGACTGAAGCTTTCTTT. The chain employs TRBV7-9 and TRBJ1-1; a weak D match, TRBD1 (5 bases). Looked up from germline, CDR1 is SEHNR and CDR2 is FQNEAQ (reference sequence). Trimming removed 5 bases at V and 5 bases at J, with 18 bases between. This CDR3 is 15 amino acids long.